This is a list of T cell receptor beta chains from one sample in a study of control samples from healthy donors and cancer patients. This table comes from immunoSEQ multiplex PCR, and its TCRdb copy is limited to in-frame clones, with some not included. The sample includes fewer than 120,000 clones, around 87% of them seen just once. Material: PBMCs. These receptors came from a woman aged 60 to 75 with lung cancer. Each CDR3 is given with its conserved first and last residue. A D gene is named only where the DNA matches it firmly. Clone size is stated in some rows and not others, as once, few, many or a class when expanded.

CDR3,DNA,V,D,size,J
CASNSRVIAGRGDTGELFF,TGTGCCAGCAACTCGAGGGTAATAGCGGGAAGGGGGGACACCGGGGAGCTGTTTTTT,TRBV28,TRBD2,.,TRBJ2-2
CASSEALQWAASTIVGQFF,TGTGCCAGCAGTGAAGCGCTTCAGTGGGCCGCGAGCACAATCGTGGGGCAGTTCTTC,TRBV2,.,.,TRBJ2-1
CATSRDFTGTGGGNQPQHF,TGTGCCACCAGCAGGGATTTTACCGGGACAGGGGGCGGCAATCAGCCCCAGCATTTT,TRBV15,TRBD1,.,TRBJ1-5
CASSMMGNEQYF,TGTGCCAGTAGTATGATGGGAAACGAGCAGTACTTC,TRBV19,.,.,TRBJ2-7
CASSLATSRYEQYF,TGTGCCAGCAGCTTAGCGACGTCTAGGTACGAGCAGTACTTC,TRBV7-8,.,.,TRBJ2-7
CASSYSTPNTGELFF,TGTGCCAGCAGTTATAGTACCCCGAACACCGGGGAGCTGTTTTTT,TRBV6-5,.,.,TRBJ2-2
CASSVDRGNTEAFF,TGTGCCAGCAGTGTTGACAGGGGGAACACTGAAGCTTTCTTT,TRBV6-4,TRBD1,.,TRBJ1-1
CASSGRGNTEAFF,TGTGCCAGCAGCGGCAGGGGGAACACTGAAGCTTTCTTT,TRBV11-3,.,.,TRBJ1-1
CASSGGTPSLGEQYF,TGTGCCAGCAGCGGTGGGACACCCTCTCTTGGCGAGCAGTACTTC,TRBV7-6,.,.,TRBJ2-7
CASSPDIYGYTF,TGTGCCAGCAGCCCGGACATCTATGGCTACACCTTC,TRBV7-2,.,.,TRBJ1-2
CASSLGTSGFLTDTQYF,TGCGCCAGCAGCTTGGGGACTAGCGGGTTCCTCACAGATACGCAGTATTTT,TRBV5-1,TRBD2,once,TRBJ2-3
CASSRVAGAIQETQYF,TGTGCCAGCAGTCGAGTAGCGGGGGCAATCCAAGAGACCCAGTACTTC,TRBV6-6,TRBD2,once,TRBJ2-5
CASTPSGGRWGEQFF,TGTGCCAGTACCCCCTCGGGCGGGAGGTGGGGTGAGCAGTTCTTC,TRBV19,TRBD2,.,TRBJ2-1
CASSLAATGLTEAFF,TGTGCCAGCAGCTTAGCTGCGACAGGGCTCACTGAAGCTTTCTTT,TRBV11-2,TRBD1,.,TRBJ1-1
CASSNGRPLIANYGYTF,TGTGCCAGCAGCAATGGTCGCCCCCTAATTGCTAACTATGGCTACACCTTC,TRBV21-1,.,.,TRBJ1-2
CASSVQGANQPQHF,TGTGCCAGCAGTGTGCAGGGTGCGAATCAGCCCCAGCATTTT,TRBV2,.,few,TRBJ1-5
CASSDLIGGTEAFF,TGTGCCAGCAGCGACCTTATTGGGGGGACTGAAGCTTTCTTT,TRBV9,.,.,TRBJ1-1
CASSLVAIAGGPWNEQFF,TGTGCCAGCAGCTTAGTAGCAATAGCGGGAGGGCCTTGGAATGAGCAGTTCTTC,TRBV11-3,TRBD2,few,TRBJ2-1
CACGDMSTDTQYF,TGTGCCTGCGGAGACATGAGCACAGATACGCAGTATTTT,TRBV30,.,.,TRBJ2-3
CASSPRLNTEAFF,TGTGCCAGCAGCCCCCGGCTGAACACTGAAGCTTTCTTT,TRBV7-2,.,.,TRBJ1-1
CASSPREDTQYF,TGTGCCAGCTCACCAAGGGAAGATACGCAGTATTTT,TRBV18,.,.,TRBJ2-3
CASSPTGGLYGYTF,TGTGCCAGCAGCCCGACAGGGGGTCTCTATGGCTACACCTTC,TRBV7-3,TRBD1,.,TRBJ1-2
CASSEKTAGQTKNIQYF,TGTGCCAGCAGTGAAAAAACTGCGGGACAGACAAAAAACATTCAGTACTTC,TRBV25-1,.,.,TRBJ2-4
CASSLAPGPYEQYF,TGTGCCAGCAGCTTAGCTCCAGGCCCCTACGAGCAGTACTTC,TRBV11-2,.,.,TRBJ2-7
CASSNRDLRDTQYF,TGTGCCAGCAGTAACAGGGATTTGCGAGATACGCAGTATTTT,TRBV6-5,.,.,TRBJ2-3
CASSVGASLNEKLFF,TGTGCCAGCAGCGTAGGGGCCAGCCTTAATGAAAAACTGTTTTTT,TRBV9,.,.,TRBJ1-4
CASSPQRGTVSYEQYF,TGTGCCAGCAGCCCGCAGCGGGGTACGGTCTCCTACGAGCAGTACTTC,TRBV5-5,TRBD2,.,TRBJ2-7
CSVAWLRTGELFF,TGCAGCGTTGCTTGGCTTCGTACCGGGGAGCTGTTTTTT,TRBV29-1,.,.,TRBJ2-2
CASTPGQAGNQPQHF,TGTGCCAGCACCCCAGGACAGGCCGGCAATCAGCCCCAGCATTTT,TRBV6-5,TRBD1,.,TRBJ1-5
CASSPPGSAETQYF,TGTGCCAGCAGCCCACCGGGGAGTGCCGAGACCCAGTACTTC,TRBV3-1/TRBV3-2,.,.,TRBJ2-5
CASSQDRGLNEKLFF,TGCGCCAGCAGCCAGGACAGGGGCCTTAATGAAAAACTGTTTTTT,TRBV4-3,TRBD1,once,TRBJ1-4
CASSTGGASNQPQHF,TGTGCCAGCTCTACCGGGGGGGCTAGCAATCAGCCCCAGCATTTT,TRBV18,.,.,TRBJ1-5
CASSVVGGLVSNEQFF,TGTGCCAGCAGTGTAGTCGGGGGACTAGTAAGCAATGAGCAGTTCTTC,TRBV6-1,TRBD2,.,TRBJ2-1
CASSAGQRANYGYTF,TGTGCCAGCAGCGCGGGACAGCGAGCTAACTATGGCTACACCTTC,TRBV13,TRBD1,.,TRBJ1-2
CASSPALGGFTGELFF,TGCGCCAGCAGCCCCGCCCTTGGGGGCTTCACCGGGGAGCTGTTTTTT,TRBV4-1,.,medium-sized,TRBJ2-2
CASSRTVREQYF,TGTGCCAGCAGCCGGACAGTCAGGGAGCAGTACTTC,TRBV12-3/TRBV12-4,.,.,TRBJ2-7
CASRGTSGRRYEQYF,TGTGCCAGTAGAGGGACTAGCGGGAGACGGTACGAGCAGTACTTC,TRBV19,TRBD2,.,TRBJ2-7
CASSQGGAMGGLLNTEAFF,TGTGCCAGCAGCCAAGGAGGTGCCATGGGGGGGCTCCTGAACACTGAAGCTTTCTTT,TRBV4-2,.,.,TRBJ1-1
CATSRDRSPFLNEQFF,TGTGCCACCAGCAGAGATAGGTCCCCTTTTCTGAATGAGCAGTTCTTC,TRBV15,.,.,TRBJ2-1
CASSIAWDRVGELFF,TGTGCCAGTAGTATAGCTTGGGACAGGGTCGGGGAGCTGTTTTTT,TRBV19,TRBD1,.,TRBJ2-2
CASNRVGGADNEQFF,TGTGCCAGCAATCGTGTAGGGGGGGCCGACAATGAGCAGTTCTTC,TRBV7-6,.,.,TRBJ2-1
CASSSDRRDTQYF,TGTGCCAGCAGTTCCGACAGGCGAGATACGCAGTATTTT,TRBV12-3/TRBV12-4,.,once,TRBJ2-3
CASSPHVQAQYF,TGCGCCAGCAGCCCCCACGTGCAGGCCCAGTACTTC,TRBV4-3,.,.,TRBJ2-5
CATGGDGNGELFF,TGTGCCACCGGGGGAGACGGCAACGGGGAGCTGTTTTTT,TRBV2,.,.,TRBJ2-2
CASSPGRVREAEQFF,TGTGCCAGCTCACCAGGGAGGGTGCGGGAGGCTGAGCAGTTCTTC,TRBV18,TRBD2,.,TRBJ2-1
CASSYLQRAGGGYTF,TGTGCCAGCAGTTACCTACAGCGGGCGGGTGGTGGCTACACCTTC,TRBV6-2/TRBV6-3,.,.,TRBJ1-2
CASRSDGLNYGYTF,TGCGCCAGCAGGTCGGACGGATTGAACTATGGCTACACCTTC,TRBV5-1,.,.,TRBJ1-2
CASSLRAGVSYTF,TGTGCCAGCAGTCTTCGGGCTGGGGTGAGCTACACCTTC,TRBV6-5,.,few,TRBJ1-2
CAWSVEAIFRQGGSNYGYTF,TGTGCCTGGAGTGTTGAAGCGATCTTCAGACAGGGAGGTAGTAACTATGGCTACACCTTC,TRBV30,TRBD1,.,TRBJ1-2
CASSLQVFPYEQYF,TGTGCCAGCAGCCTACAGGTGTTCCCCTACGAGCAGTACTTC,TRBV14,.,.,TRBJ2-7